This record concerns one TCR beta chain sequence. The specificity of this receptor is unknown. No base quality values were provided; no much bigger clone lies one nucleotide off. Library preparation used the immunoSEQ multiplex PCR assay. TCRdb's version of the immuneACCESS table is confined to in-frame rearrangements and falls short of the full clone set. An unresolved V gene accounts for under half of the shortfall where checked; the remainder is of unknown origin. For this sample the table gives some 98,000 clones, of which 65% to 85% were detected only once. Roughly 40% of the sample lies in the top ten. These data belong to a study of control samples from healthy donors and cancer patients (dated by TCRdb to the early 2020s). Sequenced material: PBMCs. The sequence came from a man in his 70s with lung cancer.

DNA sequence: TGCGCCAGCTCGAGGGCCCAGCGGGGGGGCCGGAATGAGCAGTTCTTC. Translated, it gives CASSRAQRGGRNEQFF. This chain is built from TRBV10-1 and TRBJ2-1, with TRBD2 identical over 10 junction bases. Spanning cysteine to phenylalanine, the CDR3 consists of 16 amino acids. Kept here is only the CDR3 DNA, which spans 48 bases and is read in frame from base 1. CDR1 and CDR2, per the germline V gene (reference sequence), are WNHNN and SYGVQD. Trimmed from V: 8 bases; trimmed from J: 7 bases; junction bases lacking a gene match: 14.